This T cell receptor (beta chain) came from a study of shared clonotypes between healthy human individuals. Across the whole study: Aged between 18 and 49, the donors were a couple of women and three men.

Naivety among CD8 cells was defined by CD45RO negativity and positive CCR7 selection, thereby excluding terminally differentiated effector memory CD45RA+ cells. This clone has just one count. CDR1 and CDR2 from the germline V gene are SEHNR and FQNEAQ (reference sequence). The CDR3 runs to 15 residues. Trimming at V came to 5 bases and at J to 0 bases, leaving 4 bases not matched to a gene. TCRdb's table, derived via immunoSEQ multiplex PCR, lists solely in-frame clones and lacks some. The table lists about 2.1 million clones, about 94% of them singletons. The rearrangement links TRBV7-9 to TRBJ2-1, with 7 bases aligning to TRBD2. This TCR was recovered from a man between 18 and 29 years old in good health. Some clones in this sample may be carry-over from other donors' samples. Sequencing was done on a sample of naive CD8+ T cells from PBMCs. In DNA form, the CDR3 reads TGTGCCAGCAGCCCTTGGGGGGGCTCCTACAATGAGCAGTTCTTC. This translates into CASSPWGGSYNEQFF.